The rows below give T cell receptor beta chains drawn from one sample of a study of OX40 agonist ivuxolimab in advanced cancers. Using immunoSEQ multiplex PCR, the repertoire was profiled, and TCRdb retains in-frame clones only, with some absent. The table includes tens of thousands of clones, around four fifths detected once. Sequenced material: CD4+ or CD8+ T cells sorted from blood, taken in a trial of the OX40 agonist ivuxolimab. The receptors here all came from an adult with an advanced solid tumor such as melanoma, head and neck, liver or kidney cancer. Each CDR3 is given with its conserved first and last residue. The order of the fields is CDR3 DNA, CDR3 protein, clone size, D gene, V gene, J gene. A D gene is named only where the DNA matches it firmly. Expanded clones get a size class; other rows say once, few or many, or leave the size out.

TGTGCCAGCACAGCCGGGACTAATGGTCCAGATACGCAGTATTTT	CASTAGTNGPDTQYF	.	TRBD2	TRBV9	TRBJ2-3
TGTGCCAGCAGGACAGGTTTCTCTGGAAACACCATATATTTT	CASRTGFSGNTIYF	.	.	TRBV6-1	TRBJ1-3
TGTGCCAGCAGCACTCCCTGGGCCAATGAAAAACTGTTTTTT	CASSTPWANEKLFF	.	.	TRBV5-8	TRBJ1-4
TGCGCCAGCAGCCAGTTGGGGGGGACTACCACCAAGAGTGAGCAGTTCTTC	CASSQLGGTTTKSEQFF	.	TRBD2	TRBV4-1	TRBJ2-1
TGTGCCAGCAGCTTCCGGACTAGCGGGAGCGGGGGGAAAAACATTCAGTACTTC	CASSFRTSGSGGKNIQYF	once	TRBD2	TRBV5-6	TRBJ2-4
TGTGCCAGTAGTACGCACTATGGCTACACCTTC	CASSTHYGYTF	.	.	TRBV19	TRBJ1-2
TGTGCCAGCAGTTTACTTAGCGGGACGGGCGGCGGGCAGCAGTTCTTC	CASSLLSGTGGGQQFF	.	TRBD2	TRBV27	TRBJ2-1
TGTGCCAGCGGCCGGGACAGGGGGCGATTCACTGAAGCTTTCTTT	CASGRDRGRFTEAFF	few	TRBD1	TRBV9	TRBJ1-1
TGTGCCAGCAGTGACGGGGACAGCCGCCTGGAGACCCAGTACTTC	CASSDGDSRLETQYF	.	TRBD1	TRBV6-1	TRBJ2-5
TGTGCCAGCACCCCCGGGGGAAACACCGGGGAGCTGTTTTTT	CASTPGGNTGELFF	.	.	TRBV7-9	TRBJ2-2
TGTGCCAGCAGGAAGAGTCAGGCCCGGCCAGATACGCAGTATTTT	CASRKSQARPDTQYF	.	.	TRBV6-6	TRBJ2-3
TGCGCCAGCAGTGAGTCGGGGCTCTCCGAGCAGTACTTC	CASSESGLSEQYF	.	.	TRBV10-1	TRBJ2-7
TGTGCCAGCAGCCTTGGACAGGCCACTGAAGCTTTCTTT	CASSLGQATEAFF	.	TRBD1	TRBV7-3	TRBJ1-1
TGTGCCTGGAGGGGAACCTACGAGCAGTACTTC	CAWRGTYEQYF	.	.	TRBV30	TRBJ2-7
TGCAGCGTCGGGGTAACCTACAATGAGCAGTTCTTC	CSVGVTYNEQFF	.	.	TRBV29-1	TRBJ2-1
TGTGCCAGCAGCCCCACCGACGGGCTCTCTGGAAACACCATATATTTT	CASSPTDGLSGNTIYF	.	.	TRBV9	TRBJ1-3
TGTGCCACCATACAGGGGGCAGGTAACACTGAAGCTTTCTTT	CATIQGAGNTEAFF	.	TRBD1	TRBV6-5	TRBJ1-1
TGTGCCAGCGGGGGGACAGGGGGCTCCGGAAGATCACCCCTCCACTTT	CASGGTGGSGRSPLHF	.	TRBD1	TRBV2	TRBJ1-6
TGTGCCACGCGACAGGGGGCTGGAGAGCAGTACTTC	CATRQGAGEQYF	once	TRBD1	TRBV19	TRBJ2-7
TGTGCCAGCGGGGGGGGGCAGCTGAACACTGAAGCTTTCTTT	CASGGGQLNTEAFF	.	.	TRBV2	TRBJ1-1
TGCGCCAGCAGCCAGGGGTTATCTGGAAACACCATATATTTT	CASSQGLSGNTIYF	.	.	TRBV4-1	TRBJ1-3
TGCAGCGTGGCGAAGGGGGGGGGACTAGCGGGCTTCTCCTACGAGCAGTACTTC	CSVAKGGGLAGFSYEQYF	.	TRBD2	TRBV29-1	TRBJ2-7
TGTGCCAGCAGTGAGGGACAGGGGGCATGGGAGCAGTACTTC	CASSEGQGAWEQYF	.	TRBD1	TRBV2	TRBJ2-7
TGTGCCAGCTCACCAAGACCCCAGGGCTACCAAGAGACCCAGTACTTC	CASSPRPQGYQETQYF	.	.	TRBV18	TRBJ2-5
TGTGCCAGCAGCTCCCCCCGAGTAGGACGAACAGATACGCAGTATTTT	CASSSPRVGRTDTQYF	.	.	TRBV7-8	TRBJ2-3
TGTGCCAGCAGTGTAAGGACAGGGTTCCGGCAGGATCAGCCCCAGCATTTT	CASSVRTGFRQDQPQHF	.	TRBD1	TRBV2	TRBJ1-5
TGTGCCAGCAGCTTGGGTACTCCCACGAATGAGCAGTTCTTC	CASSLGTPTNEQFF	.	.	TRBV5-4	TRBJ2-1
TGTGCCAGCAGCGCCCGTAGGTCCAGAGAGGCCTACGAGCAGTACTTC	CASSARRSREAYEQYF	.	.	TRBV7-9	TRBJ2-7
TGTGCCAGCAGCTTGTCCGACAGGTCCTATGGCTACACCTTC	CASSLSDRSYGYTF	.	.	TRBV5-4	TRBJ1-2
TGTGCCAGTAGTCCGGGACTAGCGGGGCCCTCGGATACGCAGTATTTT	CASSPGLAGPSDTQYF	.	TRBD2	TRBV19	TRBJ2-3
TGTGCCAGCTCACCAGCTTTACAGGGCTACGAGCAGTACTTC	CASSPALQGYEQYF	few	.	TRBV18	TRBJ2-7
TGTGCCAGCAGCCAAGGCATCAGGACTAGCTCGAACACCGGGGAGCTGTTTTTT	CASSQGIRTSSNTGELFF	.	TRBD2	TRBV4-2	TRBJ2-2
TGTGCCAGCAGCTTAACCGGAGGTTCCGAGCAGCCCCAGCATTTT	CASSLTGGSEQPQHF	.	.	TRBV7-3	TRBJ1-5
TGTGCCAGCAGCTTGATAGGGATCGGGGAGCTGTTTTTT	CASSLIGIGELFF	medium-sized	.	TRBV5-6	TRBJ2-2
TGTGCCAGCAGCAACCCGGGTAGGCAAGCGGGGAACTATGGCTACACCTTC	CASSNPGRQAGNYGYTF	once	.	TRBV5-4	TRBJ1-2
TGTGCCAGCAGAGGGACAGGGGCTTGGAACACTGAAGCTTTCTTT	CASRGTGAWNTEAFF	.	TRBD1	TRBV25-1	TRBJ1-1
TGTGCCAGCAGTTACTACGACGGGGAGCAGTACTTC	CASSYYDGEQYF	.	.	TRBV6-5	TRBJ2-7
TGTGCCAGCAGTTACACCCCGGTGTCAGATACGCAGTATTTT	CASSYTPVSDTQYF	.	.	TRBV6-5	TRBJ2-3
TGTGCCAGCAGCTTAACGGGACAGGGAAAAGATACGCAGTATTTT	CASSLTGQGKDTQYF	.	TRBD1	TRBV7-3	TRBJ2-3
TGTGCCAGCAATAAACAGGGAACTGGGGCCAACGTCCTGACTTTC	CASNKQGTGANVLTF	.	.	TRBV27	TRBJ2-6
TGCGCCAGCAGGTCGGGACTGCGATCCTACGAGCAGTACTTC	CASRSGLRSYEQYF	.	.	TRBV5-1	TRBJ2-7
TGCGCCAGCAGCTTGGCCAAGGGCCCAGCCGGGGGATCCTACGAGCAGTACTTC	CASSLAKGPAGGSYEQYF	.	.	TRBV5-1	TRBJ2-7
TGTGCCAGCAGTCCCCGACAGGGAGGGAATTCACCCCTCCACTTT	CASSPRQGGNSPLHF	.	TRBD1	TRBV27	TRBJ1-6
TGTGCCAGCAGCCAAGTTGAGGCGGGAGGTGAGCAGTTCTTC	CASSQVEAGGEQFF	.	TRBD2	TRBV14	TRBJ2-1
TGTGCTAGTAGCTACGAGCAGTACTTC	CASSYEQYF	few	.	TRBV12-5	TRBJ2-7
TGTGCCAGCAGTTACGGGGGACAGGGGGCATCGGTTTTCTTT	CASSYGGQGASVFF	.	TRBD1	TRBV6-5	TRBJ1-1
TGTGCCAGCAGTGAAGTCAGGACAAGTTATGGCTACACCTTC	CASSEVRTSYGYTF	.	.	TRBV6-1	TRBJ1-2
TGTGCCAGCAGACCCAGCGGGAGTGGCTACAATGAGCAGTTCTTC	CASRPSGSGYNEQFF	.	TRBD2	TRBV6-6	TRBJ2-1
TGTGCCAGCAGTTTTAGGGGGTCTAATTCACCCCTCCACTTT	CASSFRGSNSPLHF	.	.	TRBV28	TRBJ1-6
TGTGCCAGCAGCTTAGCAGGCGGAACAGATACGCAGTATTTT	CASSLAGGTDTQYF	.	.	TRBV7-8	TRBJ2-3
TGTGCCAGCAGAAAAGGGACTAATGTTATGACCCAGTACTTC	CASRKGTNVMTQYF	.	TRBD2	TRBV6-6	TRBJ2-5